This TCR beta chain was documented in a study of blood T cell repertoires in COVID-19. Germline V gene lookup returns CDR1 SNHLY and CDR2 FYNNEI. CDR3 length: 14 amino acids. Trimming took off 6 bases at V and 7 bases at J, with 16 bases between the two ends. Per the authors' pipeline: Researchers report that nucleated cell counts were estimated from reference gene primer amplification. The assay was immunoSEQ multiplex PCR, and TCRdb's table has in-frame clones only and misses some. The D gene and trimming were derived from the DNA, and the V and J assignments and clone size from that table. The sample holds roughly 100,000 clones, around 90% seen once.

Sequencing input: peripheral blood. This sequence originates from a man aged 50-60 years in a cohort sampled during active COVID-19. The V call is TRBV2, the J call TRBJ1-3, with D tentatively TRBD1 (5 bases). DNA for the CDR3: TGTGCCAGCAGCGACCCAGGGTTCGGGAACACCATATATTTT. Translating it yields CASSDPGFGNTIYF.